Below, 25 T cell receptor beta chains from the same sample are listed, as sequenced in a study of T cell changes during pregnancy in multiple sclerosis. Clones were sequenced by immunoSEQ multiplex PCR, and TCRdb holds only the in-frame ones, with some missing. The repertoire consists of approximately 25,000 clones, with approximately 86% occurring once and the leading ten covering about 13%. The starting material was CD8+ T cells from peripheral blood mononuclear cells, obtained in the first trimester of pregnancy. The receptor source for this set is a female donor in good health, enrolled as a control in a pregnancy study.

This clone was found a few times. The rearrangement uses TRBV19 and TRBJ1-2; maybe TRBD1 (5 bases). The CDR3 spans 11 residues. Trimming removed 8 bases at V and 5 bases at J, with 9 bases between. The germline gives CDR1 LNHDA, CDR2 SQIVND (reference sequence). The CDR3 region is CASGGSYGYTF. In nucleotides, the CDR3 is TGTGCCAGTGGGGGGTCTTATGGCTACACCTTC.

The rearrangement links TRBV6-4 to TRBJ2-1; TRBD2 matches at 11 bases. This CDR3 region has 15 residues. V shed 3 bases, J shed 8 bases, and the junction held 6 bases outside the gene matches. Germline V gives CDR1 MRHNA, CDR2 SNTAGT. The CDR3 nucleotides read TGTGCCAGCAGTGAAGGGACTAGCGGAGCCGATGAGCAGTTCTTC. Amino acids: CASSEGTSGADEQFF.

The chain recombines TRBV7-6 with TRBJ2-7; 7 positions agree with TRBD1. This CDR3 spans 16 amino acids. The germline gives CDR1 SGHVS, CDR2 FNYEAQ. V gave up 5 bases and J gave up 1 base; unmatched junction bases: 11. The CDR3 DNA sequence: TGTGCCAGCAGCCCGTTTAGGGGGCAGGGGTCCTACGAGCAGTACTTC. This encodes CASSPFRGQGSYEQYF.

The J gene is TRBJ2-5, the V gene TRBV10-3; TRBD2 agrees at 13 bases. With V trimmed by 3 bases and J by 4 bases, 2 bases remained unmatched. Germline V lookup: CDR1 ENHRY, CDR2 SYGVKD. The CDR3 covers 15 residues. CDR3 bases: TGTGCCATCAGTGAACGGACTAGCGGGGGAGAGACCCAGTACTTC. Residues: CAISERTSGGETQYF.

The DNA for the CDR3 is TGCGCCAGCAGCCAAGAAGGACAGGGCCGGTCACCCCTCCACTTT. It encodes CASSQEGQGRSPLHF. The gene calls are TRBV4-1 and TRBJ1-6, with 8 bases matching TRBD1. V lost 0 bases to trimming and J lost 10 bases; unmatched junction nucleotides: 5. The CDR3 sequence is 15 residues long. Germline-derived CDR1 and CDR2 are MGHRA and YSYEKL.

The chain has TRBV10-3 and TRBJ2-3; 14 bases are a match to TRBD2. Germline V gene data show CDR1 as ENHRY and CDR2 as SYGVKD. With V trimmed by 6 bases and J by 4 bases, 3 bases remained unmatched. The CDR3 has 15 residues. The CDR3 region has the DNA TGTGCCATCAGAGGGACTAGCGGGAGCCCAGATACGCAGTATTTT. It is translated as CAIRGTSGSPDTQYF.

CDR3 residues: CASTPIAGVLYNEQFF. DNA for the CDR3: TGTGCCAGCACTCCTATAGCGGGAGTCCTCTACAATGAGCAGTTCTTC. The chain couples TRBV19 to TRBJ2-1; TRBD2 aligns across 9 bases. V was pared by 9 bases and J by 3 bases, with 12 bases of the junction left unmatched. This CDR3 contains 16 residues. The germline V gene has CDR1 LNHDA and CDR2 SQIVND (reference sequence).

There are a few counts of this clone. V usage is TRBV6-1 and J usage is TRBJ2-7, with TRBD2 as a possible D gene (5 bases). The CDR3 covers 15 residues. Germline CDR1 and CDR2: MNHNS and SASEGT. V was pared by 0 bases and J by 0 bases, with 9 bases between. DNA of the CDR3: TGTGCCAGCAGTGAAGCTAGCGCTAGCTCCTACGAGCAGTACTTC. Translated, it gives CASSEASASSYEQYF.

CDR3 DNA: TGCGCCAGCAGCAGGGGGGGGGCTTACGAGCAGTACTTC. Its protein product is CASSRGGAYEQYF. V is TRBV5-1 and J is TRBJ2-7; a possible D gene is TRBD2 (7 bases). In germline, CDR1 is SGHRS, CDR2 YFSETQ. The CDR3 has 13 amino acids. Trimming stripped 4 bases from V and 4 bases from J, with 12 bases between.

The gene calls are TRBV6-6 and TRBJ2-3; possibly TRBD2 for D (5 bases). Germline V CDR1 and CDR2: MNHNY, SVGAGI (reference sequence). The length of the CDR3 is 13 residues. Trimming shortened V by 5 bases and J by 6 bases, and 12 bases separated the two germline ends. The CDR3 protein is CASSPNPSDTQYF. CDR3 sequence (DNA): TGTGCCAGCAGTCCAAACCCTAGCGATACGCAGTATTTT.

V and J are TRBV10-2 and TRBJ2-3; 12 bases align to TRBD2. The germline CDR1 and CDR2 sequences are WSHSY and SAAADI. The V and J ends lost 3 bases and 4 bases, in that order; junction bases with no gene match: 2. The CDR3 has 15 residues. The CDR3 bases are TGCGCCAGCAGTGAAGGACTAGCGGGGTCAGATACGCAGTATTTT. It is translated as CASSEGLAGSDTQYF.

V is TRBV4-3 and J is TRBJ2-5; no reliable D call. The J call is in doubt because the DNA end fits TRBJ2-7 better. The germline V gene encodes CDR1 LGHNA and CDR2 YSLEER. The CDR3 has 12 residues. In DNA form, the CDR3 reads TGCGCCAGCAGCCAAGGGGCGACCGAGCAGTACTTC. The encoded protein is CASSQGATEQYF.

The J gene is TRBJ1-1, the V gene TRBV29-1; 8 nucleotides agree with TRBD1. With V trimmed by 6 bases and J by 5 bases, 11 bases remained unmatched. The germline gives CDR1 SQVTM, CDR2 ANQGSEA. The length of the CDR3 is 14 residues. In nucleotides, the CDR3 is TGCAGCGTAGTCCCCCAGGGGGCGCGTACTGAAGCTTTCTTT. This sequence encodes CSVVPQGARTEAFF.

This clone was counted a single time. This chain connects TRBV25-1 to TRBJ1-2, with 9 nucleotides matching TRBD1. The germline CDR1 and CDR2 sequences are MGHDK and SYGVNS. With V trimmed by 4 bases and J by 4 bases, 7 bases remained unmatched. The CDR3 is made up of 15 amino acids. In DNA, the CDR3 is TGTGCCAGCAGTGTCGGACAGGGGAGCGGCTATGGCTACACCTTC. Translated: CASSVGQGSGYGYTF.

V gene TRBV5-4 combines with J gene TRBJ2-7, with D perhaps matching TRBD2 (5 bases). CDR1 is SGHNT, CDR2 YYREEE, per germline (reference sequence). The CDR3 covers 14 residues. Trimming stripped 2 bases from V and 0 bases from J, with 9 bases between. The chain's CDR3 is CASSFAAGSYEQYF. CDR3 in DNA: TGTGCCAGCAGCTTCGCGGCGGGCTCCTACGAGCAGTACTTC.

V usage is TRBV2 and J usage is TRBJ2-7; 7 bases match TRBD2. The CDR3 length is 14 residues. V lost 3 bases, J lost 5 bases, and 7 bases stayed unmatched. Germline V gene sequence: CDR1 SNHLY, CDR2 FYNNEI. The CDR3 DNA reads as TGTGCCAGCAGTGACGGGGAGGGAACAAACGAGCAGTACTTC. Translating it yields CASSDGEGTNEQYF.

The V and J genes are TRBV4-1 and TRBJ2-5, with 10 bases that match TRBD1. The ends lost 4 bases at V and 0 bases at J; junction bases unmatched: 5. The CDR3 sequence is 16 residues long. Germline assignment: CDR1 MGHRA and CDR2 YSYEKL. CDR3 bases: TGCGCCAGCAGCCCAGGGGACAGGGGCTACCAAGAGACCCAGTACTTC. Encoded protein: CASSPGDRGYQETQYF.

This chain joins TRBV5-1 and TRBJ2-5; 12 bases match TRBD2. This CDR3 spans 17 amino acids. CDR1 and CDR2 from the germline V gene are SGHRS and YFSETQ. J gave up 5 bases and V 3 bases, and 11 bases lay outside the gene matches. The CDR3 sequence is CASSWEGLAGGMETQYF. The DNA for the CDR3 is TGCGCCAGCAGCTGGGAAGGGCTAGCGGGAGGGATGGAGACCCAGTACTTC.

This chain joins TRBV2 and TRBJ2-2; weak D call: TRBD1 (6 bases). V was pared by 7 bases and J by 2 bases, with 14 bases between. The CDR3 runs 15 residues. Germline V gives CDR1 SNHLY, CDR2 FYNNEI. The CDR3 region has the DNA TGTGCCAGCAATGGGGCCAGGGGCAACACCGGGGAGCTGTTTTTT. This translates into CASNGARGNTGELFF.

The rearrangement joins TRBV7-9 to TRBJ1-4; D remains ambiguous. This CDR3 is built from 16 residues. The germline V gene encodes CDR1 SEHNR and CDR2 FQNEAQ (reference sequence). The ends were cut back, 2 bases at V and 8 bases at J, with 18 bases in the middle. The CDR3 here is CASSLMDAGEGEKLFF. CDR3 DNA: TGTGCCAGCAGCTTAATGGACGCAGGTGAGGGAGAAAAACTGTTTTTT. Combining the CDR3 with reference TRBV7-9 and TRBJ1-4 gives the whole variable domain DTGVSQNPRHKITKRGQNVTFRCDPISEHNRLYWYRQTLGQGPEFLTYFQNEAQLEKSRLLSDRFSAERPKGSFSTLEIQRTEQGDSAMYLCASSLMDAGEGEKLFFGSGTQLSVL.

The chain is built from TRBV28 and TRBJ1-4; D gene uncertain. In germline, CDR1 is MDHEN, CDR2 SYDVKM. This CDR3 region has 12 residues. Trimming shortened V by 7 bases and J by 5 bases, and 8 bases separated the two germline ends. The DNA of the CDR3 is TGTGCCAGCACTGAAGAGAATGAAAAACTGTTTTTT. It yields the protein CASTEENEKLFF.

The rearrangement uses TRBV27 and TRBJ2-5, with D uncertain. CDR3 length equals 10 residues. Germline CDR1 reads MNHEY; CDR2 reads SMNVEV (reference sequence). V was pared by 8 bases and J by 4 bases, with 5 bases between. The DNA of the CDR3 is TGTGCCAGCCCCGGAGAGACCCAGTACTTC. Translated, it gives CASPGETQYF.

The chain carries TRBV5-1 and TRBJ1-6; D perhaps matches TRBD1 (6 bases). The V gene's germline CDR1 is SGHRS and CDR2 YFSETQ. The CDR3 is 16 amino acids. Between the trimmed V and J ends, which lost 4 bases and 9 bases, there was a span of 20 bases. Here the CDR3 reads CASSQTGRGGISPLHF. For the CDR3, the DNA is TGCGCCAGCAGCCAGACAGGACGGGGGGGAATTTCACCCCTCCACTTT.

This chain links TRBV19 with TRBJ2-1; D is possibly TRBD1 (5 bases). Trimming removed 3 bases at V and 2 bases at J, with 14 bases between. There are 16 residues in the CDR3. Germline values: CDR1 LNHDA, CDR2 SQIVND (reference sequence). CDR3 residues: CASSIFGAVTYNEQFF. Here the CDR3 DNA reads TGTGCCAGTAGTATTTTTGGGGCAGTGACCTACAATGAGCAGTTCTTC.

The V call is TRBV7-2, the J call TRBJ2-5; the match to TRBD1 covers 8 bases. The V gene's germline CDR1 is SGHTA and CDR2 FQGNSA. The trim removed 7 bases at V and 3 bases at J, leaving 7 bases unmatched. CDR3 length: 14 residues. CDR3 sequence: CASNQNRGEETQYF. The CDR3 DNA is TGTGCCAGCAACCAAAACAGGGGGGAAGAGACCCAGTACTTC.